Following are 29 T cell receptor beta chains from one sample sequenced in a study of OX40 agonist ivuxolimab in advanced cancers. TCRdb's table, derived via immunoSEQ multiplex PCR, lists solely in-frame clones and lacks some. The sample has about 62,000 clones; 85% are singletons. The material sequenced was CD4+ or CD8+ T cells sorted from blood, taken in a trial of the OX40 agonist ivuxolimab. The receptor set was obtained from an adult with an advanced solid tumor such as melanoma, head and neck, liver or kidney cancer.

This clone was recorded only once. The CDR3 sequence: CASSPPTGGRTEAFF. As DNA, the CDR3 is TGTGCCAGCAGTCCCCCGACAGGGGGCCGAACTGAAGCTTTCTTT. The chain carries TRBV28 and TRBJ1-1; 10 nucleotides agree with TRBD1. The CDR3 is made up of 15 amino acids. CDR1 and CDR2 (germline): MDHEN, SYDVKM. V lost 5 bases to trimming and J lost 5 bases; unmatched junction nucleotides: 8.

The gene calls are TRBV29-1 and TRBJ2-7; TRBD2 matches at 8 bases. The CDR3 spans 13 residues. Germline V CDR1 and CDR2: SQVTM, ANQGSEA. V lost 7 bases to trimming and J lost 5 bases; unmatched junction nucleotides: 10. The CDR3 DNA sequence: TGCAGCGCCCCCGGGACTAGTTCCGACGAGCAGTACTTC. This encodes CSAPGTSSDEQYF.

The CDR3 spells CAISGGIGGTFYEQYF. CDR3 nucleotides: TGTGCCATCAGTGGCGGGATAGGCGGCACATTCTACGAGCAGTACTTC. V gene TRBV10-3 combines with J gene TRBJ2-7; a weak D match, TRBD2 (6 bases). Germline CDR1 is ENHRY and CDR2 is SYGVKD. The CDR3 covers 16 residues. V was cut by 4 bases and J by 3 bases, with 19 bases left in between.

Comments on this clone: Its ends do not fully match the called genes, so a read error is possible. V gene TRBV6-1 combines with J gene TRBJ2-6, with 9 bases fitting TRBD1. The CDR3 length is 17 residues. The germline gives CDR1 MNHNS, CDR2 SASEGT. The CDR3 region is CASSQAGTGRGANVLTF. CDR3 DNA sequence: TGTGCCAGCAGTCAAGCAGGGACAGGGCGGGGGGCCAACGTCCTGACTTTC.

The count of this clone is one. The rearrangement links TRBV19 to TRBJ1-5, with D possibly TRBD1 on 5 matching bases. Germline CDR1 and CDR2: LNHDA and SQIVND (reference sequence). There are 14 residues in the CDR3. V lost 5 bases and J 8 bases, leaving 16 bases between the germline ends. DNA for the CDR3: TGTGCCAGTAGTTTTCGGACACCTAATGAGCCCCAGCATTTT. It translates to CASSFRTPNEPQHF.

The rearrangement links TRBV12-1 to TRBJ2-7; the table's TRBD2 call for D was not verified on the DNA. TRBV12-1 is a pseudogene segment. This CDR3 region has 14 residues. CDR3 sequence: CASSFPPGLYEQYF. The CDR3 coding sequence is TGTGCCAGCAGCTTCCCTCCGGGACTCTACGAGCAGTACTTC.

This chain uses TRBV27 with TRBJ2-1; the match to TRBD1 covers 9 bases. CDR3 length equals 20 residues. CDR1 MNHEY and CDR2 SMNVEV come from the germline V gene (reference sequence). V shed 5 bases and J 4 bases; nucleotides not matched to a gene: 21. The CDR3 DNA reads as TGTGCCAGCAGTAAGGGTCTCGGGACAGGGAATGTCGGAAAGTACAATGAGCAGTTCTTC. Translating it yields CASSKGLGTGNVGKYNEQFF.

This chain connects TRBV2 to TRBJ2-5, with D possibly TRBD1 on 6 matching bases. The DNA end is more similar to TRBJ2-7, so the J call may be wrong. The germline CDR1 and CDR2 sequences are SNHLY and FYNNEI. This CDR3 has 14 residues. The CDR3 DNA follows: TGTGCCATCCTGGACCGGGACAACTCCTACGAGCAGTACTTC. Translating gives CAILDRDNSYEQYF.

The chain has TRBV2 and TRBJ2-7; 8 bases line up with TRBD2. The CDR3 contains 12 residues. V was clipped by 7 bases and J by 4 bases; unmatched bases: 3. Germline loops: CDR1 SNHLY, CDR2 FYNNEI. CDR3 region: CASKASGYEQYF. The CDR3 DNA is TGTGCCAGCAAGGCTAGCGGGTACGAGCAGTACTTC.

The rearrangement links TRBV15 to TRBJ2-7, with 12 nucleotides matching TRBD2. The V segment lost 5 bases and the J segment 4 bases; nucleotides outside the gene matches: 9. This CDR3 has 16 amino acids. Germline CDR1 and CDR2: LNHNV and YYDKDF (reference sequence). The CDR3 DNA reads TGTGCCACCAGCGGGGAAAGACTAGCGGGGGATTACGAGCAGTACTTC. This codes for CATSGERLAGDYEQYF.

This chain joins TRBV10-3 and TRBJ1-5; weak D call: TRBD1 (5 bases). This CDR3 region has 15 residues. The germline V and J ends were trimmed by 4 bases and 4 bases, with 14 bases remaining between them. Looked up from germline, CDR1 is ENHRY and CDR2 is SYGVKD. CDR3 protein: CAISAQDTRNQPQHF. CDR3 in DNA: TGTGCCATCAGTGCTCAGGACACTCGGAATCAGCCCCAGCATTTT.

The rearrangement joins TRBV19 to TRBJ2-1, with D perhaps TRBD2 (6 bases). V was shortened by 3 bases and J by 4 bases, with 10 bases between the two germline ends. The CDR3 is 14 residues long. Germline CDR1 is LNHDA and CDR2 is SQIVND (reference sequence). For the CDR3, the DNA is TGTGCCAGTAGTATGCGGGACGGTTACAATGAGCAGTTCTTC. This codes for CASSMRDGYNEQFF.

This clone has only a few counts. The same CDR3 is also encoded by other DNA sequences in this sample. The chain uses TRBV28 and TRBJ1-2; TRBD1 agrees at 8 bases. The CDR3 sequence is 13 residues long. The trim removed 4 bases at V and 6 bases at J, leaving 4 bases unmatched. The germline V gene encodes CDR1 MDHEN and CDR2 SYDVKM. CDR3 coding DNA: TGTGCCAGCAGTTCCTTGGACAGGGATGGCTACACCTTC. This gives the protein CASSSLDRDGYTF.

This clone was detected a few times. The V gene is TRBV10-1, the J gene TRBJ2-1; D may be TRBD2 (6 bases). The CDR3 consists of 13 residues. CDR1 is WNHNN and CDR2 is SYGVQD in the germline V gene (reference sequence). Trimming removed 4 bases from V and 5 bases from J, with 9 bases in between. CDR3 nucleotide sequence: TGCGCCAGCAGTGTGGGGGGTAACAATGAGCAGTTCTTC. Its translation: CASSVGGNNEQFF.

J is TRBJ1-2 and V is TRBV25-1; unclear D gene. V was pared by 3 bases and J by 8 bases, with 13 bases between. This CDR3 spans 13 amino acids. The germline V gene encodes CDR1 MGHDK and CDR2 SYGVNS. The CDR3 reads CASSDQFRRGYTF. The CDR3 DNA reads TGTGCCAGCAGTGATCAGTTTAGGCGGGGCTACACCTTC.

This chain links TRBV28 with TRBJ1-3, with TRBD1 as a possible D gene (6 bases). V lost 5 bases and J lost 7, with 21 bases in between. Germline CDR1 and CDR2: MDHEN and SYDVKM. The CDR3 is 16 residues long. The CDR3 DNA reads as TGTGCCAGCAGTCCGCCGGGACAACGGGGGAGGAACACCATATATTTT. It translates to CASSPPGQRGRNTIYF. The variable domain in full, completed from reference TRBV28 and TRBJ1-3, reads DVKVTQSSRYLVKRTGEKVFLECVQDMDHENMFWYRQDPGLGLRLIYFSYDVKMKEKGDIPEGYSVSREKKERFSLILESASTNQTSMYLCASSPPGQRGRNTIYFGEGSWLTVV.

J is TRBJ2-1 and V is TRBV30; D is perhaps TRBD1 (5 bases). CDR1 is GTSNPN and CDR2 is SVGIG in the germline V gene (reference sequence). This CDR3 is built from 13 residues. The V end lost 0 bases, the J end lost 7 bases, and 10 bases lay between the germline ends. The CDR3 reads CAWSVGSGNEQFF. CDR3 DNA: TGTGCCTGGAGTGTAGGGTCAGGGAATGAGCAGTTCTTC.

The genes are TRBV7-2 and TRBJ2-2; D gene ambiguous. This CDR3 comprises 14 residues. V lost 1 base, J lost 5 bases, and 8 bases lay in between. Germline V CDR1 and CDR2: SGHTA, FQGNSA. In DNA, the CDR3 is TGTGCCAGCAGCTTAGACGGCGCGACCGGGGAGCTGTTTTTT. It encodes CASSLDGATGELFF.

Points on this clone: Different DNA sequences within this sample yield the same CDR3. The CDR3 region is CASSEGGGNQPQHF. CDR3 sequence (DNA): TGTGCCAGCAGTGAAGGAGGGGGGAATCAGCCCCAGCATTTT. The chain links TRBV6-1 to TRBJ1-5, with TRBD1 as a possible D gene (6 bases). The length of the CDR3 is 14 residues. V shed 1 base and J shed 4 bases, with 8 bases lying between them. Germline lookup yields CDR1 MNHNS and CDR2 SASEGT.

V usage is TRBV30 and J usage is TRBJ1-1; D unresolved. The CDR3 is made up of 13 amino acids. Germline V CDR1 and CDR2: GTSNPN, SVGIG (reference sequence). Trimming stripped 4 bases from V and 3 bases from J, with 12 bases between. The CDR3 nucleotides are TGTGCCTGGACCGCCAGGACGGACACTGAAGCTTTCTTT. Its translation: CAWTARTDTEAFF.

The genes are TRBV27 and TRBJ1-5, with a tentative D call TRBD1 (5 bases). V lost 8 bases and J 6 bases, leaving 14 bases between the germline ends. The CDR3 contains 13 residues. Germline V gives CDR1 MNHEY, CDR2 SMNVEV (reference sequence). CDR3: CASGPGGGQPQHF. CDR3 DNA sequence: TGTGCCAGCGGGCCGGGGGGAGGTCAGCCCCAGCATTTT.

The chain uses TRBV15 and TRBJ2-7; TRBD2 is a possible D gene (5 bases). Per germline, CDR1 LNHNV and CDR2 YYDKDF (reference sequence). The CDR3 runs 14 residues. Trimming stripped 1 base from V and 4 bases from J, with 11 bases between. CDR3 nucleotide sequence: TGTGCCACCAGCAGAGTCCGGGGTCCATACGAGCAGTACTTC. Translation gives CATSRVRGPYEQYF.

This clone was recorded once. This chain joins TRBV11-2 and TRBJ2-5; D not resolved. The J call is doubtful: the DNA matches TRBJ2-7 better. CDR1 and CDR2 (germline): SGHAT, FQNNGV. This CDR3 region has 12 residues. CDR3 coding DNA: TGTGCCAGCAGCTGGGTCTCCTACGAGCAGTACTTC. Translation gives CASSWVSYEQYF.

The sample holds one count of this clone. The rearrangement joins TRBV6-1 to TRBJ1-1; possibly TRBD1 for D (5 bases). The CDR3 totals 14 residues. CDR1 is MNHNS, CDR2 SASEGT, per germline. V was trimmed by 4 bases and J by 0 bases, leaving 9 bases between them. Here the CDR3 DNA reads TGTGCCAGCAGTGGCGACAGATTGAACACTGAAGCTTTCTTT. Translation gives CASSGDRLNTEAFF.

The rearrangement links TRBV7-3 to TRBJ2-2; TRBD1 agrees at 8 bases. This CDR3 comprises 17 residues. Germline V gene lookup returns CDR1 SGHTA and CDR2 FQGTGA. V was clipped by 2 bases and J by 5 bases; unmatched bases: 10. Written as DNA, the CDR3 is TGTGCCAGCAGCTTACATCTGGCCGACAGGGGTACCGGGGAGCTGTTTTTT. Amino acids: CASSLHLADRGTGELFF.

In its sample, this clone was seen once. The chain is built from TRBV18 and TRBJ2-2; TRBD1 matches at 8 bases. Germline V gene lookup returns CDR1 KGHSH and CDR2 LQKENI. The CDR3 length is 16 residues. V lost 3 bases, J lost 1 base, and 4 bases stayed unmatched. The DNA for the CDR3 is TGTGCCAGCTCACCGAGAGGGACAGGGAACACCGGGGAGCTGTTTTTT. This gives the protein CASSPRGTGNTGELFF.

V and J are TRBV4-1 and TRBJ1-1; unclear D gene. There are 15 residues in the CDR3. Germline CDR1 and CDR2: MGHRA and YSYEKL. V was pared by 1 base and J by 0 bases, with 9 bases between. CDR3 amino acids: CASSQAWQLNTEAFF. For the CDR3, the DNA is TGCGCCAGCAGCCAAGCATGGCAACTGAACACTGAAGCTTTCTTT.

CDR3 region: CASWGIGTPSGGETQYF. CDR3 DNA: TGTGCCAGTTGGGGGATTGGGACACCCTCCGGGGGAGAGACCCAGTACTTC. The rearrangement uses TRBV28 and TRBJ2-5; D might be TRBD1 or TRBD2, each matching 6 bases. The CDR3 loop spans 17 amino acids. The germline CDR1 and CDR2 sequences are MDHEN and SYDVKM. Deletions cut 9 bases from V and 4 bases from J, with 27 bases between.

The V call is TRBV28, the J call TRBJ1-5; 10 bases align to TRBD1. The germline CDR1 and CDR2 sequences are MDHEN and SYDVKM. The trim removed 7 bases at V and 4 bases at J, leaving 4 bases unmatched. The CDR3 runs to 14 residues. The CDR3: CASTDRGLNQPQHF. The CDR3 coding sequence is TGTGCCAGCACCGACAGGGGGCTAAATCAGCCCCAGCATTTT.